Listed below are T cell receptor beta chains from one sample, sequenced in a study of cytomegalovirus exposure and HLA in healthy donors. Data came from immunoSEQ multiplex PCR; TCRdb stores just in-frame clones and leaves some out. The sample records about 240,000 clones, just under 90% being singletons. The sequenced sample was PBMCs. The source is a man aged 18-30 years in good health and CMV-seronegative. Both conserved end residues are trimmed from each CDR3.

J gene | V gene | CDR3 protein
TRBJ2-1 | TRBV2 | ASRDRSSSYNEQF
TRBJ2-1 | TRBV5-4 | ASSSFSGSSYNEQF
TRBJ2-7 | TRBV7-2 | ASSRQGLAGGSYEQY
TRBJ1-5 | TRBV5-4 | ASSLWEGPQH
TRBJ1-2 | TRBV4-3 | ASSPSRDYGYT
TRBJ2-1 | TRBV15 | ATSQTTGKYNEQF
TRBJ2-5 | TRBV9 | ASSEGMGRGTETQY
TRBJ2-2 | TRBV5-4 | ASKTTGRNLRDTGELF
TRBJ1-6 | TRBV27 | ASSWSRASPLH
TRBJ2-7 | TRBV7-2 | ASSLRRTSEQY
TRBJ2-5 | TRBV2 | ASRGTGGYFGETQY
TRBJ2-7 | TRBV7-9 | ASSTPGTGLYEQY
TRBJ2-3 | TRBV5-1 | ASSGSPRITDTQY
TRBJ2-5 | TRBV29-1 | SGLAGEETQY
TRBJ2-7 | TRBV7-2 | ASSLAGQGGYEQY
TRBJ2-1 | TRBV5-4 | ASSFLLAGNEQF
TRBJ1-2 | TRBV5-6 | ASSLAGQTLLNYGYT
TRBJ2-3 | TRBV11-2 | ASSLGRGGPKDTQY
TRBJ2-7 | TRBV10-1 | ASSERLAGYEQY
TRBJ2-2 | TRBV4-3 | ASSHSGGRTGELF
TRBJ2-7 | TRBV19 | ASSIVDRANEQY
TRBJ1-1 | TRBV4-2 | ASSHPTGHTEAF
TRBJ2-3 | TRBV5-4 | ASSPIGTGNTDTQY
TRBJ2-3 | TRBV18 | ASSSGTGGDTQY
TRBJ2-5 | TRBV7-2 | ASTPAGGYETQY
TRBJ1-6 | TRBV19 | ASSIAGPDSPLH
TRBJ2-5 | TRBV15 | ATSRVGRQETQY
TRBJ2-1 | TRBV5-6 | ASSNRGGSYNEQF
TRBJ2-2 | TRBV5-4 | ASSQDTLAGELF
TRBJ1-5 | TRBV5-6 | ASSSGTVNQPQH
TRBJ2-2 | TRBV7-3 | ASSFPGNTGELF
TRBJ2-5 | TRBV19 | ASSIGPTQETQY
TRBJ2-3 | TRBV19 | ASSIAGVSTDTQY
TRBJ1-2 | TRBV5-4 | ASSPLLSTSYGYT